A selection of T cell receptor beta chains follows, all from one sample in a study of cytomegalovirus exposure and HLA in healthy donors. Profiled with immunoSEQ multiplex PCR; TCRdb holds only in-frame clones, not every one. The sample carries 150,000 to 200,000 clones, about 81% recorded once. The sample taken for sequencing was PBMCs. All receptors derive from a woman under 30 in good health and CMV-seropositive. CDR3s include the opening cysteine and the closing phenylalanine or tryptophan. The D gene is left open where the match is weak. Size tells how often a clone was seen (once, few, many) or the class of an expanded clone, and some rows leave it out.

d_call j_call clone_size v_call cdr3_nt cdr3_aa
- TRBJ2-2 - TRBV5-1 TGCGCCAGCAGCCAAAGGAGGGCGAACACCGGGGAGCTGTTTTTT CASSQRRANTGELFF
- TRBJ1-1 few TRBV25-1 TGTGCCAGCAGTGGGGAGGACCTTTTGAACACTGAAGCTTTCTTT CASSGEDLLNTEAFF
TRBD1 TRBJ1-5 once TRBV7-2 TGTGCCAGCAGCTTAGTAGGGACAGGGGGTCAGCCCCAGCATTTT CASSLVGTGGQPQHF
- TRBJ1-5 - TRBV29-1 TGCAGCGTCGCTAGGAACACCCATGAACCCCAGCATTTT CSVARNTHEPQHF
- TRBJ1-6 - TRBV6-4 TGTGCCAGCAGCCTCGATCAGGGTACTAATTCACCCCTCCACTTT CASSLDQGTNSPLHF
- TRBJ2-3 - TRBV19 TGTGCCAGTAGTACAAACAGGGGACTGGAGACGCAGTATTTT CASSTNRGLETQYF
TRBD1 TRBJ1-4 - TRBV11-2 TGTGCCAGCAGCTTAGGACAGGGGGTCGGTCGTGAAAAACTGTTTTTT CASSLGQGVGREKLFF
- TRBJ2-5 few TRBV11-2 TGTGCCAGCAGCTTACAGGCCACCACTCGGGAGACCCAGTACTTC CASSLQATTRETQYF
- TRBJ1-2 - TRBV5-6 TGTGCCAGCAGCTTGGGGCGGAACAACTATGGCTACACCTTC CASSLGRNNYGYTF
- TRBJ2-1 few TRBV6-6 TGTGCCAGCAGTTACTCGGCGGGGAGCTACAATGAGCAGTTCTTC CASSYSAGSYNEQFF
- TRBJ1-1 - TRBV2 TGTGCCAGCAGCCTAAATCAGAACACTGAAGCTTTCTTT CASSLNQNTEAFF
TRBD1 TRBJ2-1 - TRBV7-3 TGTGCCAGCAGCCTAGGGACAGGGTACAATGAGCAGTTCTTC CASSLGTGYNEQFF
- TRBJ2-5 once TRBV19 TGTGCCAGTAGTATTGACAAACAAGAGACCCAGTACTTC CASSIDKQETQYF
- TRBJ1-2 - TRBV5-4 TGTGCCAGCAGCGTTGACAGTATGTATGGCTACACCTTC CASSVDSMYGYTF
TRBD2 TRBJ2-1 - TRBV27 TGTGCCAGCAGCCCCGGTGGGGGGGGGTACAATGAGCAGTTCTTC CASSPGGGGYNEQFF
- TRBJ2-7 few TRBV27 TGTGCCAGCAGTTCGACTCCTTCCTACGAGCAGTACTTC CASSSTPSYEQYF
TRBD2 TRBJ2-1 - TRBV6-1 TGTGCCACCGAGGGCGCGGGGGGCGGGAGGCAGTTCTTC CATEGAGGGRQFF
TRBD1 TRBJ2-1 - TRBV9 TGTGCATCCGGACAGGGCTACAATGAGCAGTTCTTC CASGQGYNEQFF
- TRBJ2-7 - TRBV2 TGTGCCAGCAAAAGCGACCAGAGCTCCTACGAGCAGTACTTC CASKSDQSSYEQYF
TRBD1 TRBJ2-1 few TRBV7-9 TGTGCCAGCAGCTTAGGGGGACAGGGTGGCAATGAGCAGTTCTTC CASSLGGQGGNEQFF
- TRBJ1-5 - TRBV6-1 TGTGCCAGCACCAGGACAGAGTCTCAGCCCCAGCATTTT CASTRTESQPQHF
- TRBJ2-5 few TRBV27 TGTGCCACCCGAAGGGGGGGGAACCTAGATGAAGAGACCCAGTACTTC CATRRGGNLDEETQYF
- TRBJ2-5 - TRBV9 TGTGCCAGCAGCGTAGGGGACTTGGGGGTGTACCAAGAGACCCAGTACTTC CASSVGDLGVYQETQYF
- TRBJ1-2 - TRBV5-4 TGTGCCAGCAGCTTGGAACAGCCTTATGGCTACACCTTC CASSLEQPYGYTF
- TRBJ2-1 - TRBV13 TGTGCCAGCAGCGAAACTAGTGGAACCTACAATGAGCAGTTCTTC CASSETSGTYNEQFF
- TRBJ2-2 once TRBV28 TGTGCCAGCAGCCCAGGGTTCGGGGAGCTGTTTTTT CASSPGFGELFF
- TRBJ1-5 - TRBV5-8 TGTGCCAGCAGCTTGGAGAGGCAGGGGCGCAATCAGCCCCAGCATTTT CASSLERQGRNQPQHF
TRBD1 TRBJ1-2 - TRBV6-4 TGTGCCAGCAGTGACTCGATGGGGACAGGGGGCTCTGGCTACACCTTC CASSDSMGTGGSGYTF
- TRBJ1-3 - TRBV6-5 TGTGCCAGCTTTTACTTATCCCCTGCTGGAAACACCATATATTTT CASFYLSPAGNTIYF
- TRBJ2-5 - TRBV7-2 TGTGCCAGCACCCCCGCCCGCGGCCCCTGGGAGACCCAGTACTTC CASTPARGPWETQYF
- TRBJ2-3 - TRBV19 TGTGCCAGTAGATCGGGGGCAGATACGCAGTATTTT CASRSGADTQYF